This record looks at one T cell receptor beta chain sequence and its context. What it binds is unknown. The data derive from a study of T cells in narcolepsy. Background on the study: Healthy controls were enrolled alongside patients with narcolepsy type 1 or type 2. General study findings and limits: Same-patient CSF and blood CD4+ T cell clonotypes included HCRT-specific and TRIB2-specific autoreactive ones.

This CDR3 has 10 amino acids. Germline V lookup: CDR1 DFQATT, CDR2 SNEGSKA (reference sequence). Trimming left V 6 bases short and J 0 bases short, with 2 bases between. Measured with immunoSEQ multiplex PCR; TCRdb has only the in-frame clones, and not every one. The data hold about 30,000 clones, with roughly 87% observed a single time. The V and J genes are TRBV20-1 and TRBJ2-5; D is ambiguous. Sequenced material: memory (CD45RA-) CD4+ T cells from blood. The clonotype comes from a human donor in good health. CDR3 sequence reads: CSAYQETQYF. In DNA form, the CDR3 reads TGCAGTGCATACCAAGAGACCCAGTACTTC.